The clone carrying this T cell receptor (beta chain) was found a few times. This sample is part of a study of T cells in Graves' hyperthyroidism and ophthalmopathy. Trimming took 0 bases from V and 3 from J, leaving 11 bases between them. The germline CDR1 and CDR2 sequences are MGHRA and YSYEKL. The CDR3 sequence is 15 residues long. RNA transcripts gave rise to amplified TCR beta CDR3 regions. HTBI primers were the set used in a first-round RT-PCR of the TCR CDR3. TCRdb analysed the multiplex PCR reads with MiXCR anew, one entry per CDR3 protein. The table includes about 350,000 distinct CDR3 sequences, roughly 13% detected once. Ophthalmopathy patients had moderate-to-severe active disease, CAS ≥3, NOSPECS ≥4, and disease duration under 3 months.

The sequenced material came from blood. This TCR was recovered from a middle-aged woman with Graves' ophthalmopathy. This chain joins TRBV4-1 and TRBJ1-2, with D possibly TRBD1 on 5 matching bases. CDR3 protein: CASSQEPGIDYGYTF. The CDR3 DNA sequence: TGCGCCAGCAGCCAAGAACCAGGGATAGACTATGGCTACACCTTC.